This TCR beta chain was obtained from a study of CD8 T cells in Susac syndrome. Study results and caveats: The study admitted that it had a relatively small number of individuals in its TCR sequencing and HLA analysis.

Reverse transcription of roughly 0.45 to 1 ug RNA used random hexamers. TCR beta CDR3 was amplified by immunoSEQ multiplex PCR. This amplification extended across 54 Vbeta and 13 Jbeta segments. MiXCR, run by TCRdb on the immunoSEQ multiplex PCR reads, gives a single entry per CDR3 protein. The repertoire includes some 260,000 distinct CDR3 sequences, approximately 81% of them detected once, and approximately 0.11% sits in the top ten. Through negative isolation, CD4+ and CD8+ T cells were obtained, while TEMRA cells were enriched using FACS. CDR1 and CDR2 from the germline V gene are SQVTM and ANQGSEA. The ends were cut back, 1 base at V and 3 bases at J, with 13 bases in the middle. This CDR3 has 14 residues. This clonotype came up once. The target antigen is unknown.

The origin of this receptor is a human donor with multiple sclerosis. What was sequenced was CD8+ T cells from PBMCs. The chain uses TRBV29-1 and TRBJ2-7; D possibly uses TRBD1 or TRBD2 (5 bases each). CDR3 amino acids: CSVEVGTASYEQYF. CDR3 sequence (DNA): TGCAGCGTTGAAGTCGGGACCGCGAGCTACGAGCAGTACTTC.